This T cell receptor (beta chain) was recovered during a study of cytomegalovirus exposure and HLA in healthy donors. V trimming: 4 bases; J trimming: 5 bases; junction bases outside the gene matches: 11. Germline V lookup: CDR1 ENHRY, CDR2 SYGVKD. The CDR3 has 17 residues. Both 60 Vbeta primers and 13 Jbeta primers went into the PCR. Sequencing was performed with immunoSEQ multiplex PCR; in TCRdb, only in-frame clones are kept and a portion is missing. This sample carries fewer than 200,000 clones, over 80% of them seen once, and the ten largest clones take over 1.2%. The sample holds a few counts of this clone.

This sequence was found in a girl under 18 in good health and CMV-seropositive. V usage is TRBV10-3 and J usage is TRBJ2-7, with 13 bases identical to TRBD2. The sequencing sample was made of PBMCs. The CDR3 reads CAISAVLTSGRANEQYF. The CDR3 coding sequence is TGTGCCATCAGTGCAGTCCTCACTAGCGGGAGGGCCAACGAGCAGTACTTC.